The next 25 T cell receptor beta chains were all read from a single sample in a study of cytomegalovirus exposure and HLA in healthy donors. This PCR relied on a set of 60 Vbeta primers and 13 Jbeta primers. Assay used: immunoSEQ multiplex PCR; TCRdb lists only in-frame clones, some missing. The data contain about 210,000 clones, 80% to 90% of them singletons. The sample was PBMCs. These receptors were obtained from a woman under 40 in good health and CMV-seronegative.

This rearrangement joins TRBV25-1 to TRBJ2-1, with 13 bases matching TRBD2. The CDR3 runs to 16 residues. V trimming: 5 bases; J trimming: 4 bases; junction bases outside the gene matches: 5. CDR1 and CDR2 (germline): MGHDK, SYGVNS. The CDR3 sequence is CASSKLAGGTYNEQFF. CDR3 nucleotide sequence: TGTGCCAGCAGTAAACTAGCGGGAGGGACTTACAATGAGCAGTTCTTC.

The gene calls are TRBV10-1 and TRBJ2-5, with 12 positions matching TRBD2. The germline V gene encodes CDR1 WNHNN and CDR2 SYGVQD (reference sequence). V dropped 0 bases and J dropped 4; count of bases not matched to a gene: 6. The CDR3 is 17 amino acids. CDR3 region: CASSESLAGGVGETQYF. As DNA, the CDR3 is TGCGCCAGCAGTGAGTCACTAGCGGGGGGCGTCGGAGAGACCCAGTACTTC.

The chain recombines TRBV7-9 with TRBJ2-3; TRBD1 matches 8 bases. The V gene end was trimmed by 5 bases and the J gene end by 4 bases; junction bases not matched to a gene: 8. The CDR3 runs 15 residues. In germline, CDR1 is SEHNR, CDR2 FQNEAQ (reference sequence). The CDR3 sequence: CASSIGTGHPDTQYF. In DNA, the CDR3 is TGTGCCAGCAGCATTGGGACAGGCCACCCAGATACGCAGTATTTT. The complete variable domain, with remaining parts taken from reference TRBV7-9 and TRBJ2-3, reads DTGVSQNPRHKITKRGQNVTFRCDPISEHNRLYWYRQTLGQGPEFLTYFQNEAQLEKSRLLSDRFSAERPKGSFSTLEIQRTEQGDSAMYLCASSIGTGHPDTQYFGPGTRLTVL.

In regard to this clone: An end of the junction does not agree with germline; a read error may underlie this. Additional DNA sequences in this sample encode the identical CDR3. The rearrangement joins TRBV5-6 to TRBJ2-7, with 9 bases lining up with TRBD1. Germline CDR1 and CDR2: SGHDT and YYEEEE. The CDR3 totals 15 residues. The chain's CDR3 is CASSRGQGHSYEQYF. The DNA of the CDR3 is TGTGCCAGCAGCCGGGGACAGGGTCACTCCTACGAGCAATACTTC. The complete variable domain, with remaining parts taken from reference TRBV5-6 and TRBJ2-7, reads DAGVTQSPTHLIKTRGQQVTLRCSPKSGHDTVSWYQQALGQGPQFIFQYYEEEERQRGNFPDRFSGHQFPNYSSELNVNALLLGDSALYLCASSRGQGHSYEQYFGPGTRLTVT.

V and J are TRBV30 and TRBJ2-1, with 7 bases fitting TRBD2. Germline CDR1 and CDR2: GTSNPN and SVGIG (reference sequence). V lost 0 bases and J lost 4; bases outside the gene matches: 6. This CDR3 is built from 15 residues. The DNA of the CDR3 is TGTGCCTGGAGTGTACAGAGCGGGGTGTACAATGAGCAGTTCTTC. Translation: CAWSVQSGVYNEQFF.

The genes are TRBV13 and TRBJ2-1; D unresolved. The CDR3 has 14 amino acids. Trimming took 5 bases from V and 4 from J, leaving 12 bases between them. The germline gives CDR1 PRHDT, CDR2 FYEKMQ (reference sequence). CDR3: CASSLNGGYNEQFF. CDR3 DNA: TGTGCCAGCAGCCTAAACGGCGGTTACAATGAGCAGTTCTTC.

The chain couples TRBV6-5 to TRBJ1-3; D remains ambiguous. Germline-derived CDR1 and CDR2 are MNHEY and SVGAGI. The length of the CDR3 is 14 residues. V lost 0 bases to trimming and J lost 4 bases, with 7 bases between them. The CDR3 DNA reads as TGTGCCAGCAGTTACTCCTCCTCGGGAAACACCATATATTTT. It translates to CASSYSSSGNTIYF.

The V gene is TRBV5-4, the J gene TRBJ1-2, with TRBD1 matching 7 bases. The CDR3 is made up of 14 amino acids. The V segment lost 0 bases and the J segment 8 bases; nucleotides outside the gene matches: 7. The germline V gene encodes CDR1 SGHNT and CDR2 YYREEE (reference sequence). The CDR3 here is CASSLDRGYRGYTF. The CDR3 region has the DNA TGTGCCAGCAGCTTGGACAGGGGTTATCGGGGCTACACCTTC. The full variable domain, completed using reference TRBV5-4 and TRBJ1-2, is ETGVTQSPTHLIKTRGQQVTLRCSSQSGHNTVSWYQQALGQGPQFIFQYYREEENGRGNFPPRFSGLQFPNYSSELNVNALELDDSALYLCASSLDRGYRGYTFGSGTRLTVV.

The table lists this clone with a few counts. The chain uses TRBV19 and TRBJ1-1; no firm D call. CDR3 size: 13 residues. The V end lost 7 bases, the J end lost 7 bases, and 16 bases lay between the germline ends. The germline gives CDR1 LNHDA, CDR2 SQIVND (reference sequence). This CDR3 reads CASISGGFNEAFF. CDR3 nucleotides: TGTGCCAGTATCTCCGGAGGGTTCAATGAAGCTTTCTTT.

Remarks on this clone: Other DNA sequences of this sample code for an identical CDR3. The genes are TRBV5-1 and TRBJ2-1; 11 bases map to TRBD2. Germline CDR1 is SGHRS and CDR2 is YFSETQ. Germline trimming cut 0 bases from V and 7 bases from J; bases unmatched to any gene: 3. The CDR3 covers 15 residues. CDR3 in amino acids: CASSLVAGGPNEQFF. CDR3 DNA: TGCGCCAGCAGCTTGGTAGCGGGGGGGCCAAATGAGCAGTTCTTC.

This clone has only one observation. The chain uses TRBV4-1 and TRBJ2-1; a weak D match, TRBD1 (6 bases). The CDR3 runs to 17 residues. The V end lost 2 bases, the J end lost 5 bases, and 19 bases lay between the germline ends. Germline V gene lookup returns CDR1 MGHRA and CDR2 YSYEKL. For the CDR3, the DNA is TGCGCCAGCAGCCAATCCCCCATCCGGGACACTCACAATGAGCAGTTCTTC. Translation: CASSQSPIRDTHNEQFF.

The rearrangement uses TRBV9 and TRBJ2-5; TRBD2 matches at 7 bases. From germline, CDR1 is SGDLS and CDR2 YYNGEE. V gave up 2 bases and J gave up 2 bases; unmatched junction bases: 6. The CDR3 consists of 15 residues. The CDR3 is CASSVGRGEQETQYF. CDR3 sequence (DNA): TGTGCCAGCAGCGTGGGACGGGGGGAACAAGAGACCCAGTACTTC. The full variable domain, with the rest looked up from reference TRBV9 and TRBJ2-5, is DSGVTQTPKHLITATGQRVTLRCSPRSGDLSVYWYQQSLDQGLQFLIQYYNGEERAKGNILERFSAQQFPDLHSELNLSSLELGDSALYFCASSVGRGEQETQYFGPGTRLLVL.

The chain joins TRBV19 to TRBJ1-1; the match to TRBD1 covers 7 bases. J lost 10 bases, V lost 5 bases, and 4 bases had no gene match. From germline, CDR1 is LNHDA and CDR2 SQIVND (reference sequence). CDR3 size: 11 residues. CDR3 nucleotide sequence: TGTGCCAGTAGTCCCCGGACAGGAGCTTTCTTT. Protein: CASSPRTGAFF.

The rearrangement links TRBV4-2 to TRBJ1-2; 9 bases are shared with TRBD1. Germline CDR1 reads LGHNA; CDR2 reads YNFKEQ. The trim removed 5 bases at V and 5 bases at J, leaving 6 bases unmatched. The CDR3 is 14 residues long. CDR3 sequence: CASSTRTGEYGYTF. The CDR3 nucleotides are TGTGCCAGCAGCACCCGGACAGGGGAATATGGCTACACCTTC.

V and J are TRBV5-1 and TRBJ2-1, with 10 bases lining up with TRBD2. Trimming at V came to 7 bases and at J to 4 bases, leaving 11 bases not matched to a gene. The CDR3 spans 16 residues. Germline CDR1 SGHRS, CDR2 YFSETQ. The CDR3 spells CASFGAAGGRYNEQFF. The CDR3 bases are TGCGCCAGCTTTGGTGCAGCGGGGGGGAGGTACAATGAGCAGTTCTTC.

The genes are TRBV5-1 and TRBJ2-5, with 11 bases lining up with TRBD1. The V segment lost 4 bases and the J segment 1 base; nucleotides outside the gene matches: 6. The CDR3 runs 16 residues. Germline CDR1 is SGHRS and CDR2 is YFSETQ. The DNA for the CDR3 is TGCGCCAGCAGCCCGCGGACAGGGGGCTTCCAAGAGACCCAGTACTTC. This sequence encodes CASSPRTGGFQETQYF.

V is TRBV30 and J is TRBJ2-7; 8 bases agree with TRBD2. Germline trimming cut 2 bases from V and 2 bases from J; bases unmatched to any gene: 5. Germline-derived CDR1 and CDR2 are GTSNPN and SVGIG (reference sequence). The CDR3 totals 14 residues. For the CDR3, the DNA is TGTGCCTGGAGTACGGGACTAGTGCCCTACGAGCAGTACTTC. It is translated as CAWSTGLVPYEQYF.

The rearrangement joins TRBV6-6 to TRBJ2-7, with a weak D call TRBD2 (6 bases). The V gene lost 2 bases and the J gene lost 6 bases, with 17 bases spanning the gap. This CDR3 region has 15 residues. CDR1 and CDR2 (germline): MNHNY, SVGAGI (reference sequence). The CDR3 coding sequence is TGTGCCAGCAGTTACGGGCCAGGAGGGTTGAGCGAGCAGTACTTC. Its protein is CASSYGPGGLSEQYF.

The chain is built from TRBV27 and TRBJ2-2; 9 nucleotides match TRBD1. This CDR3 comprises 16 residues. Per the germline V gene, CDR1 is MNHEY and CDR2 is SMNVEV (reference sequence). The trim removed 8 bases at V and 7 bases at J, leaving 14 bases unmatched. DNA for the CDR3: TGTGCCAGCTCGACTCCGGGACAGGGAAAAGGCGGGGAGCTGTTTTTT. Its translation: CASSTPGQGKGGELFF.

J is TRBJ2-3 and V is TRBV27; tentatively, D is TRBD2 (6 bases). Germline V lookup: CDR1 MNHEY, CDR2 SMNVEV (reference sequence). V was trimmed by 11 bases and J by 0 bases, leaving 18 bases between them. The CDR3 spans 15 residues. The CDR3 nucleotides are TGTGCCTCCACTCAGAGGCGGGGTAGCACAGATACGCAGTATTTT. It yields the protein CASTQRRGSTDTQYF.

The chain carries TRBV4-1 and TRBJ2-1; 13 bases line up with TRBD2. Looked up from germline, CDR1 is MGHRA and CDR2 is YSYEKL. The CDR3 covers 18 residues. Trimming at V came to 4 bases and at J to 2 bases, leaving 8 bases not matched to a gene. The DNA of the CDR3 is TGCGCCAGCAGCCCCCATGGGACTAGCGGGGCTACCTACAATGAGCAGTTCTTC. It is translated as CASSPHGTSGATYNEQFF.

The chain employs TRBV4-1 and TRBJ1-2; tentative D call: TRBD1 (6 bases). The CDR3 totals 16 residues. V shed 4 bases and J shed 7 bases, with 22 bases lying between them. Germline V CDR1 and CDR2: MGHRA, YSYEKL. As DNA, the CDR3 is TGCGCCAGCAGCCCCAACCAATACACAGGGAGCCGTGGCTACACCTTC. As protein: CASSPNQYTGSRGYTF.

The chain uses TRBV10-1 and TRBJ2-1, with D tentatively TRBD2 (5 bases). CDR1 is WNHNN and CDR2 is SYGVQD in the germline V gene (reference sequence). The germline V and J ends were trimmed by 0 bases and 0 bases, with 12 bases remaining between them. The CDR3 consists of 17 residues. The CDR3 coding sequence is TGCGCCAGCAGTGAGTCGACGGGGAAGAGCTCCTACAATGAGCAGTTCTTC. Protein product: CASSESTGKSSYNEQFF.

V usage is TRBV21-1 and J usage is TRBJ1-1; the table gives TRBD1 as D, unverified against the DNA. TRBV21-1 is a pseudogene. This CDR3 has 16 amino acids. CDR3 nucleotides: TGTGCCAGCAGCAAATTGACAGGCCCGGCGAACACTGAAGCTTTCTTT. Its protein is CASSKLTGPANTEAFF.

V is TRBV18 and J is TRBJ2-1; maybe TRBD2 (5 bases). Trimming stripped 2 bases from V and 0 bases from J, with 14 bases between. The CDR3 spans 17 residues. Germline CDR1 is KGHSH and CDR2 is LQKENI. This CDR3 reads CASSPTAGGVSYNEQFF. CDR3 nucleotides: TGTGCCAGCTCACCAACCGCCGGAGGCGTCTCCTACAATGAGCAGTTCTTC.